This paragraph reports one T cell receptor beta chain. V lost 5 bases and J lost 6, with 8 bases in between. The V gene's germline CDR1 is SGHTA and CDR2 FQGNSA. This CDR3 region has 12 residues. This sample is part of a study of blood T cell repertoires in COVID-19. Per the authors' pipeline: Cell counts per sample came from amplifying reference gene primers. Clones were sequenced by immunoSEQ multiplex PCR, and TCRdb holds only the in-frame ones, with some missing. Clone size and V and J calls were adopted from that table, with D and trimming inferred from the DNA. The sample lists around 140,000 clones; around 84% were seen once.

The specimen sequenced was peripheral blood. The chain uses TRBV7-2 and TRBJ2-1, with D hard to call. This receptor was identified in a human donor with acute or convalescent COVID-19. The donor label of this sample is uncertain. As DNA, the CDR3 is TGTGCCAGCAGCCCCCCTATCAATGAGCAGTTCTTC. Translation gives CASSPPINEQFF.